This T cell receptor beta chain is drawn from a study of T cells in lung cancer brain metastases. Study at large: Tobacco use history was present in about 85% of the 20 patients, median approximately 40 pack-years. Study observations and caveats: The complete infiltrating T cell repertoire may not have been retrieved from FFPE. Brain metastases had fewer unique productive clones than primaries (median approximately 1,600 versus 4,100).

Comment on this clone: The antigen is undetermined.

V shed 5 bases and J shed 0 bases, with 11 bases lying between them. CDR3 length equals 15 residues. CDR1 is KGHSH and CDR2 is LQKENI in the germline V gene. Generated by immunoSEQ multiplex PCR, the TCRdb table keeps only in-frame clones and is missing some. The sample holds thousands of clones, about four fifths seen once. The TCR comes from a man aged 50 to 59 with non-small cell lung cancer that had spread to the brain. The sequencing sample was made of tumor tissue from a brain metastasis. J is TRBJ2-1 and V is TRBV18; D remains ambiguous. CDR3 residues: CASSSSRSSYNEQFF. DNA for the CDR3: TGTGCCAGCTCATCCAGCCGCAGCTCCTACAATGAGCAGTTCTTC.